Shown below are 26 T cell receptor beta chains from a single sample sequenced in a study of cytomegalovirus exposure and HLA in healthy donors. The PCR had 60 Vbeta and 13 Jbeta primers. TCRdb's copy holds only in-frame clones and misses some; the assay was immunoSEQ multiplex PCR. The sample totals roughly 51,000 clones; its top ten clones hold 2.1%. The specimen was PBMCs. These receptors all stem from a woman in her 40s in good health and CMV-seronegative.

V and J are TRBV9 and TRBJ1-1, with 7 nucleotides matching TRBD1. Germline V lookup: CDR1 SGDLS, CDR2 YYNGEE. This CDR3 contains 13 residues. V was clipped by 5 bases and J by 6 bases; unmatched bases: 7. The CDR3 DNA sequence: TGTGCCAGCAGTAGACAGGGAAGGGCTGAAGCTTTCTTT. It encodes CASSRQGRAEAFF.

The rearrangement joins TRBV9 to TRBJ1-2; 7 bases agree with TRBD1. There are 14 residues in the CDR3. Trimming at V came to 3 bases and at J to 8 bases, leaving 10 bases not matched to a gene. From germline, CDR1 is SGDLS and CDR2 YYNGEE. The CDR3 is CASSGGQYLRGYTF. CDR3 nucleotide sequence: TGTGCCAGCAGCGGGGGACAGTATTTGAGAGGCTACACCTTC. The full variable domain, completed using reference TRBV9 and TRBJ1-2, is DSGVTQTPKHLITATGQRVTLRCSPRSGDLSVYWYQQSLDQGLQFLIQYYNGEERAKGNILERFSAQQFPDLHSELNLSSLELGDSALYFCASSGGQYLRGYTFGSGTRLTVV.

V usage is TRBV27 and J usage is TRBJ1-5, with D possibly being TRBD1 (5 bases). The length of the CDR3 is 14 residues. CDR1 and CDR2 (germline): MNHEY, SMNVEV (reference sequence). V gave up 6 bases and J gave up 0 bases, with 9 bases separating them. CDR3 protein: CASSPDSSNQPQHF. CDR3 bases: TGTGCCAGCAGCCCTGACAGTAGCAATCAGCCCCAGCATTTT.

The J gene is TRBJ1-2, the V gene TRBV4-2; TRBD1 aligns across 8 bases. Germline assignment: CDR1 LGHNA and CDR2 YNFKEQ. The V and J ends lost 0 bases and 4 bases, in that order; junction bases with no gene match: 10. The CDR3 consists of 17 residues. The CDR3 region has the DNA TGTGCCAGCAGCCAAGAGGGCAGGGGGCTTATTGGCTATGGCTACACCTTC. This translates into CASSQEGRGLIGYGYTF.

The chain employs TRBV7-9 and TRBJ2-5; 7 bases map to TRBD1. Trimming at V came to 4 bases and at J to 5 bases, leaving 7 bases not matched to a gene. Germline assignment: CDR1 SEHNR and CDR2 FQNEAQ (reference sequence). The CDR3 is 14 residues long. In DNA, the CDR3 is TGTGCCAGCAGCTGGGAGACAGGGCTTGAGACCCAGTACTTC. This sequence encodes CASSWETGLETQYF. The full variable domain, in which reference TRBV7-9 and TRBJ2-5 provide the parts outside the CDR3, is DTGVSQNPRHKITKRGQNVTFRCDPISEHNRLYWYRQTLGQGPEFLTYFQNEAQLEKSRLLSDRFSAERPKGSFSTLEIQRTEQGDSAMYLCASSWETGLETQYFGPGTRLLVL.

The chain has TRBV30 and TRBJ1-1; tentative D call: TRBD1 (5 bases). Trimming left V 8 bases short and J 5 bases short, with 18 bases between. CDR3 length equals 13 residues. The germline gives CDR1 GTSNPN, CDR2 SVGIG (reference sequence). In DNA form, the CDR3 reads TGTGCCCAAAAGATGGGGGGACGGACTGAAGCTTTCTTT. Amino acids: CAQKMGGRTEAFF.

V is TRBV19 and J is TRBJ1-2, with 9 positions matching TRBD1. V lost 10 bases to trimming and J lost 11 bases; unmatched junction nucleotides: 8. There are 11 residues in the CDR3. Germline CDR1 is LNHDA and CDR2 is SQIVND (reference sequence). Here the CDR3 reads CATGDRVRYTF. Here the CDR3 DNA reads TGTGCCACCGGGGACAGGGTACGATACACCTTC.

The rearrangement joins TRBV11-2 to TRBJ1-1; D is perhaps TRBD1 (6 bases). There are 13 residues in the CDR3. Trimming shortened V by 4 bases and J by 11 bases, and 17 bases separated the two germline ends. The germline V gene encodes CDR1 SGHAT and CDR2 FQNNGV. The CDR3 coding sequence is TGTGCCAGCAGCTCGACGGGGGGCGGAGAGGCTTTCTTT. Translation gives CASSSTGGGEAFF. The full variable domain, in which reference TRBV11-2 and TRBJ1-1 provide the parts outside the CDR3, is EAGVAQSPRYKIIEKRQSVAFWCNPISGHATLYWYQQILGQGPKLLIQFQNNGVVDDSQLPKDRFSAERLKGVDSTLKIQPAKLEDSAVYLCASSSTGGGEAFFGQGTRLTVV.

The J gene is TRBJ2-6, the V gene TRBV10-3, with 7 bases lining up with TRBD1. From germline, CDR1 is ENHRY and CDR2 SYGVKD. V lost 9 bases and J lost 4; bases outside the gene matches: 15. The CDR3 totals 17 residues. CDR3 coding DNA: TGTGCCATACTAACCTCCGGGACAGAAAGAGGGGCCAACGTCCTGACTTTC. It codes for CAILTSGTERGANVLTF.

The chain links TRBV7-7 to TRBJ1-2; TRBD1 is a possible D gene (6 bases). The CDR3 runs to 11 residues. Germline V gene lookup returns CDR1 SSHAT and CDR2 FNYEAQ (reference sequence). The CDR3 protein is CARSFDRGYTF. CDR3 DNA: TGTGCTAGAAGCTTCGACAGGGGCTACACCTTC.

J is TRBJ2-7 and V is TRBV7-6, with D possibly TRBD1 on 5 matching bases. The germline gives CDR1 SGHVS, CDR2 FNYEAQ. This CDR3 contains 11 residues. The ends were cut back, 3 bases at V and 6 bases at J, with 6 bases in the middle. The chain's CDR3 is CASSLQGEQYF. CDR3 bases: TGTGCCAGCAGCTTGCAGGGCGAGCAGTACTTC.

This chain connects TRBV9 to TRBJ1-3; D possibly corresponds to TRBD1 (6 bases). Germline V lookup: CDR1 SGDLS, CDR2 YYNGEE. This CDR3 has 15 amino acids. V was clipped by 0 bases and J by 2 bases, with 9 bases between them. The chain's CDR3 is CASSVVSGAGNTIYF. In DNA form, the CDR3 reads TGTGCCAGCAGCGTAGTTTCAGGGGCTGGAAACACCATATATTTT.

The chain uses TRBV6-5 and TRBJ1-1; D unclear. Trimming removed 0 bases from V and 1 base from J, with 9 bases in between. The CDR3 is 15 residues long. Germline V gene lookup returns CDR1 MNHEY and CDR2 SVGAGI. The CDR3, as DNA: TGTGCCAGCAGTTACTCGAGCCACCCGAACACTGAAGCTTTCTTT. Residues: CASSYSSHPNTEAFF.

The chain combines TRBV15 with TRBJ2-7, with D perhaps TRBD1 (5 bases). Looked up from germline, CDR1 is LNHNV and CDR2 is YYDKDF (reference sequence). The CDR3 sequence is 15 residues long. V lost 1 base and J lost 0, with 10 bases in between. The DNA of the CDR3 is TGTGCCACCAGCAGAGGTGGGGCGATCTCCTACGAGCAGTACTTC. Residues: CATSRGGAISYEQYF. The full variable domain, completed using reference TRBV15 and TRBJ2-7, is DAMVIQNPRYQVTQFGKPVTLSCSQTLNHNVMYWYQQKSSQAPKLLFHYYDKDFNNEADTPDNFQSRRPNTSFCFLDIRSPGLGDTAMYLCATSRGGAISYEQYFGPGTRLTVT.

V usage is TRBV4-3 and J usage is TRBJ1-2; 8 bases match TRBD1. Germline CDR1 is LGHNA and CDR2 is YSLEER. After removal of 0 bases from V and 7 bases from J, the junction contained 4 bases not matched to a gene. CDR3 size: 14 residues. The CDR3 sequence: CASSQDPGGSGYTF. In DNA, the CDR3 is TGCGCCAGCAGCCAAGATCCAGGGGGCAGTGGCTACACCTTC.

The chain carries TRBV7-8 and TRBJ1-1; D is ambiguous. Germline V gene sequence: CDR1 SGHVS, CDR2 FQNEAQ. This CDR3 is built from 13 residues. Deletions cut 3 bases from V and 3 bases from J, with 8 bases between. The CDR3 DNA reads as TGTGCCAGCAGCTTTAGGGAGGACACTGAAGCTTTCTTT. Translation: CASSFREDTEAFF.

The chain recombines TRBV4-2 with TRBJ2-5; 8 bases match TRBD2. With 4 bases clipped from V and 5 bases from J, the junction kept 6 bases outside the gene matches. Germline lookup yields CDR1 LGHNA and CDR2 YNFKEQ. CDR3 length: 14 amino acids. CDR3 region: CASSRRVAGETQYF. CDR3 DNA: TGTGCCAGCAGCCGCCGGGTAGCGGGGGAGACCCAGTACTTC.

V usage is TRBV15 and J usage is TRBJ2-2; 9 nucleotides match TRBD1. This CDR3 spans 18 amino acids. Germline CDR1 is LNHNV and CDR2 is YYDKDF (reference sequence). J gave up 6 bases and V 0 bases, and 11 bases lay outside the gene matches. CDR3 nucleotide sequence: TGTGCCACCAGCAGAGATTCTCCCGGGACAGGGTGGGCCGGGGAGCTGTTTTTT. Its translation: CATSRDSPGTGWAGELFF.

The chain has TRBV18 and TRBJ1-2; 8 positions match TRBD1. Germline assignment: CDR1 KGHSH and CDR2 LQKENI. There are 13 residues in the CDR3. Trimming took 6 bases from V and 6 from J; bases not matched to a gene: 6. The CDR3 DNA sequence: TGTGCCAGCTCCCCCCCGACAGGGGATGGCTACACCTTC. This gives the protein CASSPPTGDGYTF.

The chain combines TRBV5-1 with TRBJ1-4; D possibly corresponds to TRBD1 (5 bases). CDR3 size: 15 residues. Per germline, CDR1 SGHRS and CDR2 YFSETQ. The V and J ends lost 4 bases and 3 bases respectively, with 13 bases between them. Written as DNA, the CDR3 is TGCGCCAGCAGCGGGGGGGACGATTCTAATGAAAAACTGTTTTTT. Translating it yields CASSGGDDSNEKLFF.

This chain joins TRBV2 and TRBJ2-5; 7 bases match TRBD1. TRBJ2-7 matches the DNA end more closely, so the J call is doubtful. This CDR3 is built from 14 residues. Germline V gives CDR1 SNHLY, CDR2 FYNNEI. The CDR3 region is CASTLQGRYYEQYF. In DNA, the CDR3 is TGTGCCAGCACTCTACAGGGGAGATACTACGAGCAGTACTTC.

The chain links TRBV29-1 to TRBJ2-7, with TRBD1 matching over 10 bases. The CDR3 covers 17 residues. The V and J ends lost 1 base and 4 bases, in that order; junction bases with no gene match: 13. Germline assignment: CDR1 SQVTM and CDR2 ANQGSEA. The CDR3 spells CSVEGGAGGQGDYEQYF. Written as DNA, the CDR3 is TGCAGCGTTGAAGGGGGGGCTGGCGGACAGGGGGATTACGAGCAGTACTTC.

This chain connects TRBV27 to TRBJ2-2; D might be TRBD2 (5 bases). This CDR3 comprises 14 residues. The V gene's germline CDR1 is MNHEY and CDR2 SMNVEV (reference sequence). V was trimmed by 1 base and J by 6 bases, leaving 9 bases between them. In DNA, the CDR3 is TGTGCCAGCAGTTTATGGGCCGGGGCCGGGGAGCTGTTTTTT. Its protein is CASSLWAGAGELFF.

The chain links TRBV4-1 to TRBJ1-2, with D possibly matching TRBD1 (5 bases). Germline-derived CDR1 and CDR2 are MGHRA and YSYEKL. There are 15 residues in the CDR3. V gave up 0 bases and J gave up 6 bases, with 14 bases separating them. Written as DNA, the CDR3 is TGCGCCAGCAGCCAAGATCGCGCAGGGCTAAATGGCTACACCTTC. As protein: CASSQDRAGLNGYTF.

J is TRBJ1-2 and V is TRBV28; D is unclear. The CDR3 consists of 14 residues. Germline lookup yields CDR1 MDHEN and CDR2 SYDVKM. V was clipped by 5 bases and J by 3 bases, with 13 bases between them. The CDR3 DNA reads TGTGCCAGCAGTAAGGAGGGTTGGGACTATGGCTACACCTTC. Protein product: CASSKEGWDYGYTF.

V gene TRBV7-3 combines with J gene TRBJ2-3, with 8 nucleotides matching TRBD1. The ends lost 5 bases at V and 4 bases at J; junction bases unmatched: 2. Germline CDR1 reads SGHTA; CDR2 reads FQGTGA. The CDR3 length is 13 residues. The chain's CDR3 is CASSPQGADTQYF. The CDR3 DNA is TGTGCCAGCAGCCCACAGGGGGCAGATACGCAGTATTTT.